This T cell receptor (beta chain) is from a study of T cells in women clearing cervical HPV infection. As for the study in general: Only a few women had HLA typing results available.

Assay: immunoSEQ multiplex PCR; the TCRdb copy retains only in-frame clones and omits some. This sample lists some 20,000 clones; its ten largest clones have 5%. As regards this clone: Its antigen is as yet unknown.

Study-level results: It is unknown whether associations predate infection; no effector/memory or HPV-specific sorting. CIN3+ cases had significantly higher TCR repertoire richness than controls, but evenness did not differ.

The sample consisted of blood buffy coat. The TCR originated in a woman between 18 and 69 years old with a cervical HPV16 infection that either progressed to CIN3+ or cleared (not recorded which).

Incomplete CDR3 DNA: TGTGCCAGCAGCGTATCCCCGGGACAGGGCCACACCGGGGAG. Its protein is CASSVSPGQGHTGE. The full CDR3 is CASSVSPGQGHTGELFF. The chain recombines TRBV9 with TRBJ2-2; 9 positions match TRBD1. The read ends 3 residues before the CDR3 terminus; that terminus is restored from the germline J gene. CDR1 is SGDLS and CDR2 is YYNGEE in the germline V gene. CDR3 size: 17 residues. V shed 1 base, J shed 3 bases, and the junction held 7 bases outside the gene matches.